Each of the 9 T cell receptor beta chains below was sequenced from the same sample in a study of blood T cell repertoires in COVID-19. Profiling relied on immunoSEQ multiplex PCR, and the TCRdb table lists in-frame clones only, not all of them. Among about 200,000 clones, around 90% were seen once, and the ten largest hold roughly 1.2%. Source material: PBMCs or T cells enriched from blood (not recorded which). Receptors were obtained from a man aged 30-40 years who had recovered from COVID-19.

The chain couples TRBV3-1 (or the pseudogene TRBV3-2) to TRBJ1-2; TRBD1 agrees at 8 bases. CDR1 is LGHDT and CDR2 is YNNKEL in the germline V gene (reference sequence). The junction had 7 bases not matched to a gene; V was cut back by 0 bases and J by 4 bases. There are 16 residues in the CDR3. CDR3 nucleotides: TGTGCCAGCAGCCAAGAATGGACAGGGCCCCTCTATGGCTACACCTTC. This encodes CASSQEWTGPLYGYTF.

This chain joins TRBV27 and TRBJ2-7; 7 bases align to TRBD1. The germline V gene has CDR1 MNHEY and CDR2 SMNVEV (reference sequence). J gave up 3 bases and V 2 bases, and 10 bases lay outside the gene matches. The CDR3 is made up of 16 amino acids. CDR3 DNA: TGTGCCAGCAGTTTAGCACAAAGGGGGCAACTCTACGAGCAGTACTTC. Translated: CASSLAQRGQLYEQYF.

The V and J genes are TRBV3-1 (or the pseudogene TRBV3-2) and TRBJ2-1; 9 nucleotides line up with TRBD2. This CDR3 is 16 amino acids long. With 4 bases clipped from V and 0 bases from J, the junction kept 4 bases outside the gene matches. Germline CDR1 is LGHDT and CDR2 is YNNKEL (reference sequence). The CDR3 DNA is TGTGCCAGCAGCCGAAGCGGGGGGAGCTCCTACAATGAGCAGTTCTTC. This gives the protein CASSRSGGSSYNEQFF.

This chain connects TRBV27 to TRBJ2-5, with D possibly matching TRBD1 (6 bases). Germline CDR1 reads MNHEY; CDR2 reads SMNVEV (reference sequence). V was pared by 2 bases and J by 4 bases, with 11 bases between. This CDR3 has 14 amino acids. CDR3 loop: CASSLQGSRETQYF. DNA of the CDR3: TGTGCCAGCAGTTTACAGGGGTCGAGAGAGACCCAGTACTTC.

The chain uses TRBV5-1 and TRBJ2-1, with D perhaps TRBD1 (5 bases). This CDR3 contains 14 residues. CDR1 SGHRS and CDR2 YFSETQ come from the germline V gene. Trimming pared 0 bases from V and 4 bases from J, leaving 8 bases between. The DNA for the CDR3 is TGCGCCAGCAGCTTGGTTCAGGGTTACAATGAGCAGTTCTTC. This codes for CASSLVQGYNEQFF.

The chain links TRBV5-1 to TRBJ2-5; D remains unclear. V was shortened by 0 bases and J by 0 bases, with 21 bases between the two germline ends. This CDR3 region has 19 residues. CDR1 is SGHRS, CDR2 YFSETQ, per germline. The CDR3 nucleotides read TGCGCCAGCAGCTTGGCCAGTTCTGGCGGAAGGAGCTACCAAGAGACCCAGTACTTC. This encodes CASSLASSGGRSYQETQYF.

This chain connects TRBV27 to TRBJ1-1; 8 bases fit TRBD1. The CDR3 is made up of 17 amino acids. V lost 6 bases and J lost 3; bases outside the gene matches: 15. Germline values: CDR1 MNHEY, CDR2 SMNVEV (reference sequence). The CDR3: CASRQGAIQSLDTEAFF. The CDR3 DNA sequence: TGTGCCAGCAGGCAGGGGGCGATCCAGTCATTGGACACTGAAGCTTTCTTT.

J is TRBJ1-3 and V is TRBV7-9; the match to TRBD1 covers 7 bases. The CDR3 is made up of 15 amino acids. The germline V gene encodes CDR1 SEHNR and CDR2 FQNEAQ (reference sequence). Unmatched junction bases numbered 4, after V lost 4 bases and J lost 1 base. The CDR3 sequence: CASSYPTGSGNTIYF. CDR3 DNA sequence: TGTGCCAGCAGCTATCCGACAGGGTCTGGAAACACCATATATTTT.

The CDR3 loop reads CASAGGLNTEAFF. The CDR3 DNA reads as TGTGCCAGCGCTGGAGGTCTGAACACTGAAGCTTTCTTT. V gene TRBV2 combines with J gene TRBJ1-1; D unresolved. Trimming took 8 bases from V and 0 from J, leaving 10 bases between them. This CDR3 region has 13 residues. Germline V gives CDR1 SNHLY, CDR2 FYNNEI.